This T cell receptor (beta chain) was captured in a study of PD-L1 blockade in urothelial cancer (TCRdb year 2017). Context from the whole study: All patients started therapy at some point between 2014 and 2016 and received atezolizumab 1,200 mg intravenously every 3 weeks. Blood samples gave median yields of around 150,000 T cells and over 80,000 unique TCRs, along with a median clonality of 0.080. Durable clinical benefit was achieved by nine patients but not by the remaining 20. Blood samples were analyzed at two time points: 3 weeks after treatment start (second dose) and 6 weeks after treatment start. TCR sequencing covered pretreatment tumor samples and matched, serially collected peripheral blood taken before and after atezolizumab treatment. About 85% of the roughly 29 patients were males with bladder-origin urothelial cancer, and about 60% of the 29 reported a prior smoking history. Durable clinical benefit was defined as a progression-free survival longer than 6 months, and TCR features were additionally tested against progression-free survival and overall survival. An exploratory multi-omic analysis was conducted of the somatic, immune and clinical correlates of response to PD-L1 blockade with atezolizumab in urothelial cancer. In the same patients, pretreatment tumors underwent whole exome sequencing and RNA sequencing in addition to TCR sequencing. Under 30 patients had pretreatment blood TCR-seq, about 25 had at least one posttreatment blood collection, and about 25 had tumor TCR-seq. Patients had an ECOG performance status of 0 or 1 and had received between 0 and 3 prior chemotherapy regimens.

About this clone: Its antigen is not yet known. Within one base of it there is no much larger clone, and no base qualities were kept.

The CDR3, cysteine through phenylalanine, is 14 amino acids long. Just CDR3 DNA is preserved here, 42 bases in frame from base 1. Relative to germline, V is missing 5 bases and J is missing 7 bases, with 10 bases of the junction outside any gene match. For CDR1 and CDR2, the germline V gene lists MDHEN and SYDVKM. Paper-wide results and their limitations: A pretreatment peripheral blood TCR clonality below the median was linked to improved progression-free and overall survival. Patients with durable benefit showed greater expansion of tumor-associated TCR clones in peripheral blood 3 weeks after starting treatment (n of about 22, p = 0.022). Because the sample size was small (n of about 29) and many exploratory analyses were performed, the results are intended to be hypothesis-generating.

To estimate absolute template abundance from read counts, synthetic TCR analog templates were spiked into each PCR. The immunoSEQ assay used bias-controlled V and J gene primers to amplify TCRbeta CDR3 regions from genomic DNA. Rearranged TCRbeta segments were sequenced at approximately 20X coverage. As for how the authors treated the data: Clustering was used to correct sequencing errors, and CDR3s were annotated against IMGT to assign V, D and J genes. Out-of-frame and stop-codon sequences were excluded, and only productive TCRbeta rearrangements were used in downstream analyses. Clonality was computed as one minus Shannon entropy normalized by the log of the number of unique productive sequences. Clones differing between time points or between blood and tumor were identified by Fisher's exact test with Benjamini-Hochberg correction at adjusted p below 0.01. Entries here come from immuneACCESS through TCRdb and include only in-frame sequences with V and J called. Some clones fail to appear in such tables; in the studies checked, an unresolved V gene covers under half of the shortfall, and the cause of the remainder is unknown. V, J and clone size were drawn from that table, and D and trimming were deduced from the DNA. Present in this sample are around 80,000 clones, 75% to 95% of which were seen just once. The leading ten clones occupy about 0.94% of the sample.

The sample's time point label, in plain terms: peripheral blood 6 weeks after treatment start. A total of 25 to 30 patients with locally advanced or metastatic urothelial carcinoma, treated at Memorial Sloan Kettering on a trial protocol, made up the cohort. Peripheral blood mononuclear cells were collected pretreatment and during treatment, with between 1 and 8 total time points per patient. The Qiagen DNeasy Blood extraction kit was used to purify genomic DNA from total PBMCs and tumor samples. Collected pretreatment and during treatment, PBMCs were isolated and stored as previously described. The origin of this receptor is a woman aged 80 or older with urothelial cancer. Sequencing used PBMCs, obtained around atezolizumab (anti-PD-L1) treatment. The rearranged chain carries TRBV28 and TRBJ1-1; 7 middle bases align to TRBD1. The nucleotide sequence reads TGTGCCAGCAGTCTCTTACAGGGGAAAGGTGAAGCTTTCTTT. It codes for CASSLLQGKGEAFF.